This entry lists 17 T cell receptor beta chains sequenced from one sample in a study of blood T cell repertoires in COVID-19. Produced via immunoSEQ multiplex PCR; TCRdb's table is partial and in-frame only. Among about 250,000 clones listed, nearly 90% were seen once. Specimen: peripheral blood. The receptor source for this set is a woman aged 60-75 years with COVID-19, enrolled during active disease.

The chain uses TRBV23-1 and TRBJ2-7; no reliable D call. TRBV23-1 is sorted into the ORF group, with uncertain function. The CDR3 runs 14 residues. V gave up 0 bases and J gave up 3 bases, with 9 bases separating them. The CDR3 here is CASSQSFPGYEQYF. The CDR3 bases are TGCGCCAGCAGTCAATCGTTCCCAGGCTACGAGCAGTACTTC.

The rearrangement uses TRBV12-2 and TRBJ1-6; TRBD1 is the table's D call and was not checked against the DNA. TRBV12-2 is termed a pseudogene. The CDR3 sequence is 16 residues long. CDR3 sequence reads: CASRPETGGTNSPLHF. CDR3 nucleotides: TGTGCAAGTCGCCCCGAGACAGGGGGTACTAATTCACCCCTCCACTTT.

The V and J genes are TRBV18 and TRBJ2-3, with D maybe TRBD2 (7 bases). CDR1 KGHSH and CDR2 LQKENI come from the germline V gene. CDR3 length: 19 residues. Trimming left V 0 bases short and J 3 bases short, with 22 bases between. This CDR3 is CASSPPQGGGAVRTDTQYF. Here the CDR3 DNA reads TGTGCCAGCTCACCACCCCAGGGTGGGGGGGCGGTGAGAACAGATACGCAGTATTTT.

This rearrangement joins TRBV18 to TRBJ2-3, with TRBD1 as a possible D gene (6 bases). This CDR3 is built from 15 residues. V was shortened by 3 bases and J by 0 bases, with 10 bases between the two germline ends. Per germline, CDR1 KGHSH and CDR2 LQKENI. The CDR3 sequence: CASSPSGQSTDTQYF. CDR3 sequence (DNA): TGTGCCAGCTCACCTTCGGGACAAAGCACAGATACGCAGTATTTT. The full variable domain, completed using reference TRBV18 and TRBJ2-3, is NAGVMQNPRHLVRRRGQEARLRCSPMKGHSHVYWYRQLPEEGLKFMVYLQKENIIDESGMPKERFSAEFPKEGPSILRIQQVVRGDSAAYFCASSPSGQSTDTQYFGPGTRLTVL.

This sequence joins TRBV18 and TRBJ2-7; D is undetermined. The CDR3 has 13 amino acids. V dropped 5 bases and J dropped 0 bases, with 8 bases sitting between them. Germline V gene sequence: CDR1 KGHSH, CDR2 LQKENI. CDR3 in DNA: TGTGCCAGCTCAACCCTCGGCTCCTACGAGCAGTACTTC. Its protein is CASSTLGSYEQYF.

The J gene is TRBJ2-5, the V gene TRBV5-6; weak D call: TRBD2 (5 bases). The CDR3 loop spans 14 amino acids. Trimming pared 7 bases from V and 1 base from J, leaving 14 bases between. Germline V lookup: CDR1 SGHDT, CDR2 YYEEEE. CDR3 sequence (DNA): TGTGCCAGCCCCCTGGGAGACCCCCAAGAGACCCAGTACTTC. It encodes CASPLGDPQETQYF.

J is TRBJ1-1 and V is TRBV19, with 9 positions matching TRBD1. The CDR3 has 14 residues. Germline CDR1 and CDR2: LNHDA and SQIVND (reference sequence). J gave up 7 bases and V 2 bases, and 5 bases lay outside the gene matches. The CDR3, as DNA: TGTGCCAGTAGTATATGGGACAGGGCGAATGAAGCTTTCTTT. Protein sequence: CASSIWDRANEAFF. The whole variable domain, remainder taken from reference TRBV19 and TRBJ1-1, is DGGITQSPKYLFRKEGQNVTLSCEQNLNHDAMYWYRQDPGQGLRLIYYSQIVNDFQKGDIAEGYSVSREKKESFPLTVTSAQKNPTAFYLCASSIWDRANEAFFGQGTRLTVV.

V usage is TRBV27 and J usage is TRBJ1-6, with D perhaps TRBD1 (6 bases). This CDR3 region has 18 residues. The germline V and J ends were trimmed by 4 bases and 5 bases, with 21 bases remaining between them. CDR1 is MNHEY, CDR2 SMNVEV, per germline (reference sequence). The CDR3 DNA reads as TGTGCCAGCAGTTCGCGTACACAGGGTATGAAAAATAATTCACCCCTCCACTTT. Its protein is CASSSRTQGMKNNSPLHF.

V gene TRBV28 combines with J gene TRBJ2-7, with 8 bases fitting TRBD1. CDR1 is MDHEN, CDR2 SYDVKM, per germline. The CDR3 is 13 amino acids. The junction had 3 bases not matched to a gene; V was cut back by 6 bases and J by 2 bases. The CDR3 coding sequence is TGTGCCAGCAGCCGGGACAGGCCCTACGAGCAGTACTTC. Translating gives CASSRDRPYEQYF.

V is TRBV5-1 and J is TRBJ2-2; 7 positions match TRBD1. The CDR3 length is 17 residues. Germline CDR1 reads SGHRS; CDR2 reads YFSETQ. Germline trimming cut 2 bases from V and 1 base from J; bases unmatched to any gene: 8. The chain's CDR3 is CASSLRTQGRNTGELFF. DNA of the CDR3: TGCGCCAGCAGCTTAAGGACACAGGGGAGGAACACCGGGGAGCTGTTTTTT.

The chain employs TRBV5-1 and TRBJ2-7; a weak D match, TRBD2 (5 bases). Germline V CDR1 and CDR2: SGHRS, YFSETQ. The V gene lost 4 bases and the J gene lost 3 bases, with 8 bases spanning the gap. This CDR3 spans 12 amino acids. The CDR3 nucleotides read TGCGCCAGCAGCGTCGGAGGCTACGAGCAGTACTTC. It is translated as CASSVGGYEQYF.

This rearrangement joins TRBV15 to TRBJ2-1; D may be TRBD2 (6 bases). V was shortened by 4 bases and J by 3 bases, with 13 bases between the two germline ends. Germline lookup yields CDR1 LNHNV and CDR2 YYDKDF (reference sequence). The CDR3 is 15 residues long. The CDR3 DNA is TGTGCCACCAGCAAACCGGGACTGCACTACAATGAGCAGTTCTTC. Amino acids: CATSKPGLHYNEQFF.

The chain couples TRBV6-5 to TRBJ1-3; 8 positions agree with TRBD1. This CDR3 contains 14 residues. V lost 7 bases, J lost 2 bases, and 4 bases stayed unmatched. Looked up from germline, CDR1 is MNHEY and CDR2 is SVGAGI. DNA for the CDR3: TGTGCCAGCAACCAGGACAGGGCTGGAAACACCATATATTTT. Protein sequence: CASNQDRAGNTIYF.

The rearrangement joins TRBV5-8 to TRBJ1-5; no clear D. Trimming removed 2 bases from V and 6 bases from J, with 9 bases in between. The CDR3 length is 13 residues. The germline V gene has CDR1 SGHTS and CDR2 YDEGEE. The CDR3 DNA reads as TGTGCCAGCAGCTTCAGGTCAGGTCAGCCCCAGCATTTT. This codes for CASSFRSGQPQHF.

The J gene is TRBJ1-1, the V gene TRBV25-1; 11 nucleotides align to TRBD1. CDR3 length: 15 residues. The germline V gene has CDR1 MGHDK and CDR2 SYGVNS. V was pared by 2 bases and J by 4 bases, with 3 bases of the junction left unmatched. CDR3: CASSEEGTGGTEAFF. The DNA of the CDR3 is TGTGCCAGCAGTGAAGAGGGGACAGGGGGCACTGAAGCTTTCTTT.

DNA for the CDR3: TGTGCCAGCAGACAGGTGGCAGATACGCAGTATTTT. Amino acids: CASRQVADTQYF. The chain employs TRBV2 and TRBJ2-3; a weak D match, TRBD1 (5 bases). The germline V gene encodes CDR1 SNHLY and CDR2 FYNNEI. The V and J ends lost 6 bases and 4 bases respectively, with 8 bases between them. This CDR3 is built from 12 residues.

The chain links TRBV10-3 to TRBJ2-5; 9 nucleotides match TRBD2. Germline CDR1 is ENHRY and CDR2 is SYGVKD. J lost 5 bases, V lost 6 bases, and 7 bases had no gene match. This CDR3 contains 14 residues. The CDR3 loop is CAIRASGGLETQYF. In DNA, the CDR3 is TGTGCCATCAGGGCGAGCGGGGGGTTGGAGACCCAGTACTTC.